The 7 T cell receptor beta chains given below trace back to one sample, sequenced in a study of blood T cell repertoires in COVID-19. TCRdb's copy holds only in-frame clones and misses some; the assay was immunoSEQ multiplex PCR. The repertoire holds about 270,000 clones, with approximately 86% as singletons. The sample comprised peripheral blood. The origin of the receptors is a man aged 35 to 55 with active or convalescent COVID-19.

This chain uses TRBV28 with TRBJ1-1, with D perhaps TRBD1 (5 bases). The germline gives CDR1 MDHEN, CDR2 SYDVKM. V was cut by 2 bases and J by 3 bases, with 7 bases left in between. The CDR3 sequence is 13 residues long. In nucleotides, the CDR3 is TGTGCCAGCAGTTTAGGGGCGGACACTGAAGCTTTCTTT. Translating it yields CASSLGADTEAFF.

The chain combines TRBV11-2 with TRBJ2-7, with TRBD2 as a possible D gene (5 bases). The V end lost 4 bases, the J end lost 2 bases, and 12 bases lay between the germline ends. Looked up from germline, CDR1 is SGHAT and CDR2 is FQNNGV. The CDR3 consists of 14 residues. CDR3 in amino acids: CASSWLAGAYEQYF. As DNA, the CDR3 is TGTGCCAGCAGCTGGCTAGCTGGGGCCTACGAGCAGTACTTC.

The genes are TRBV21-1 and TRBJ1-6. TRBV21-1 is flagged as a pseudogene. The CDR3 length is 12 residues. CDR3 coding DNA: TGTGCCAACGGGAGGCCCCATTCACCCCTCCACTTT. Protein: CANGRPHSPLHF.

DNA of the CDR3: TGTGCCAGCAGTGGTGGGGGGATCACAACTAATGAAAAACTGTTTTTT. Amino acid sequence: CASSGGGITTNEKLFF. The rearrangement uses TRBV2 and TRBJ1-4; D possibly corresponds to TRBD1 (5 bases). V was clipped by 4 bases and J by 0 bases, with 12 bases between them. This CDR3 has 16 amino acids. Germline V gene lookup returns CDR1 SNHLY and CDR2 FYNNEI.

The rearrangement joins TRBV9 to TRBJ1-1; 9 nucleotides match TRBD1. With V trimmed by 4 bases and J by 4 bases, 5 bases remained unmatched. CDR1 is SGDLS and CDR2 is YYNGEE in the germline V gene. The CDR3 sequence is 14 residues long. CDR3 coding DNA: TGTGCCAGCAGCAAACAGGGGGCATTCACTGAAGCTTTCTTT. It codes for CASSKQGAFTEAFF.

This chain connects TRBV7-3 to TRBJ2-7; 8 nucleotides align to TRBD1. Germline V gene data show CDR1 as SGHTA and CDR2 as FQGTGA. V shed 2 bases and J 4 bases; nucleotides not matched to a gene: 7. The CDR3 length is 15 residues. The CDR3 loop is CASSLSGGAGYEQYF. The DNA of the CDR3 is TGTGCCAGCAGCTTATCAGGGGGCGCGGGGTACGAGCAGTACTTC.

This clone was counted a few times. The V and J genes are TRBV4-2 and TRBJ1-1, with D maybe TRBD1 (6 bases). V was trimmed by 1 base and J by 7 bases, leaving 7 bases between them. Germline values: CDR1 LGHNA, CDR2 YNFKEQ. CDR3 length equals 12 residues. The CDR3: CASSQGTVEAFF. CDR3 in DNA: TGTGCCAGCAGCCAAGGGACAGTTGAAGCTTTCTTT.